Listed below are T cell receptor beta chains from one sample, sequenced in a study of T cell responses to AZD1222 COVID-19 vaccine. Here immunoSEQ multiplex PCR was the method, and the copy in TCRdb shows in-frame clones only, minus some. The table shows some 150,000 clones, with about 89% occurring only once. This material consisted of peripheral blood, taken on day 0 of AZD1222 vaccination. These receptors were obtained from an adult in good health. Each CDR3 is given with its conserved first and last residue. D genes are given only for firm matches. Only some rows state a clone size, as once, few, many or a class for expanded clones.

>TRBJ2-2|TRBV3-1/TRBV3-2|NA|TRBD2
CASSLGGANTGELFF
TGTGCCAGCAGCTTGGGGGGGGCGAACACCGGGGAGCTGTTTTTT
>TRBJ2-7|TRBV12-1|NA|NA
CASSFNFYEQYF
TGTGCCAGCAGCTTTAATTTTTACGAGCAGTACTTC
>TRBJ1-1|TRBV5-1|few|NA
CASSKTAMNTEAFF
TGCGCCAGCAGCAAGACAGCTATGAACACTGAAGCTTTCTTT
>TRBJ2-2|TRBV6-5|NA|TRBD1
CASKPGTGYTGELFF
TGTGCCAGCAAACCCGGGACAGGATACACCGGGGAGCTGTTTTTT
>TRBJ1-5|TRBV6-2/TRBV6-3|NA|TRBD1
CASSLTGAKYSNQPQHF
TGTGCCAGCAGTTTGACAGGGGCGAAATATAGCAATCAGCCCCAGCATTTT
>TRBJ2-2|TRBV24-1|NA|NA
CATLSDTGELFF
TGTGCCACCCTTTCCGACACCGGGGAGCTGTTTTTT
>TRBJ1-1|TRBV3-1/TRBV3-2|NA|NA
CASSLKRSTEAFF
TGTGCCAGCAGCCTTAAGAGATCCACTGAAGCTTTCTTT
>TRBJ1-6|TRBV28|NA|NA
CATRQLLYNSPLHF
TGTGCCACCCGACAGCTCCTCTATAATTCACCCCTCCACTTT
>TRBJ2-3|TRBV5-1|NA|TRBD1
CASSRELGQGYTQYF
TGCGCCAGCAGCAGAGAGTTGGGACAGGGATATACGCAGTATTTT
>TRBJ2-7|TRBV7-9|few|NA
CASSLAGTPKDEQYF
TGTGCCAGCAGCTTAGCGGGGACACCTAAAGACGAGCAGTACTTC
>TRBJ1-6|TRBV7-2|NA|NA
CASSSKREYNSPLHF
TGTGCCAGCAGCTCAAAACGGGAGTATAATTCACCCCTCCACTTT
>TRBJ1-3|TRBV5-1|once|NA
CASSPRTGTGNTIYF
TGCGCCAGCAGCCCCCGAACAGGGACGGGAAACACCATATATTTT
>TRBJ1-5|TRBV6-6|NA|NA
CASSPRTAGLGNQPQHF
TGTGCCAGCAGTCCGCGGACAGCAGGCCTGGGGAATCAGCCCCAGCATTTT
>TRBJ2-4|TRBV19|NA|TRBD1
CASNDPGQGANIQYF
TGTGCCAGCAATGATCCGGGACAGGGGGCAAACATTCAGTACTTC
>TRBJ1-6|TRBV27|NA|TRBD1
CASSYYRGTSPLHF
TGTGCCAGCAGTTATTACAGGGGAACTTCACCCCTCCACTTT
>TRBJ2-2|TRBV19|NA|TRBD1
CASIRGQAPGELFF
TGTGCCAGTATTAGAGGACAGGCCCCCGGGGAGCTGTTTTTT
>TRBJ1-2|TRBV2|NA|NA
CASSETGVDANYGYTF
TGTGCCAGCAGTGAAACTGGAGTCGATGCTAACTATGGCTACACCTTC
>TRBJ2-2|TRBV2|NA|TRBD1
CASSVRQGAGELFF
TGTGCCAGCAGTGTGAGGCAGGGGGCCGGGGAGCTGTTTTTT
>TRBJ2-5|TRBV4-2|NA|TRBD2
CASSLTTSGRETQYF
TGTGCCAGCAGCCTAACGACTAGCGGTCGAGAGACCCAGTACTTC
>TRBJ1-6|TRBV3-1/TRBV3-2|once|NA
CASSQDSGLNSPLHF
TGTGCCAGCAGCCAAGATTCAGGATTGAATTCACCCCTCCACTTT
>TRBJ1-1|TRBV27|NA|TRBD1
CASSFDRGKAEAFF
TGTGCCAGCAGTTTCGACAGGGGAAAGGCTGAAGCTTTCTTT
>TRBJ1-4|TRBV5-1|NA|NA
CASSFGGDEKLFF
TGCGCCAGCAGCTTCGGAGGGGATGAAAAACTGTTTTTT
>TRBJ2-7|TRBV2|NA|TRBD1
CASRGNRGPYEQYF
TGTGCCAGCAGGGGGAACAGGGGACCCTACGAGCAGTACTTC
>TRBJ1-2|TRBV4-3|NA|NA
CASSQEGGEYGYTF
TGCGCCAGCAGCCAAGAAGGAGGGGAATATGGCTACACCTTC
>TRBJ1-2|TRBV6-6|few|TRBD1
CASSSTGGLTYGYTF
TGTGCCAGCAGTTCGACAGGGGGCCTTACCTATGGCTACACCTTC
>TRBJ1-4|TRBV2|NA|NA
CASRGVRGPNEKLFF
TGTGCCAGCAGGGGGGTCCGCGGCCCTAATGAAAAACTGTTTTTT
>TRBJ1-1|TRBV29-1|NA|NA
CSGREDQFTEAFF
TGCAGCGGGAGGGAGGACCAGTTCACTGAAGCTTTCTTT
>TRBJ1-2|TRBV9|NA|NA
CASSKGNTNYGYTF
TGTGCCAGCAGCAAGGGAAACACTAACTATGGCTACACCTTC
>TRBJ2-1|TRBV5-4|NA|NA
CASSLVGRGGNEQFF
TGTGCCAGCAGCTTAGTGGGGAGGGGGGGCAATGAGCAGTTCTTC
>TRBJ1-4|TRBV5-1|NA|TRBD1
CASSLQGANEKLFF
TGCGCCAGCAGCCTACAGGGGGCTAATGAAAAACTGTTTTTT
>TRBJ2-3|TRBV15|NA|NA
CATSRSTRWGSGTDTQYF
TGTGCCACCAGCAGATCCACCCGGTGGGGGTCCGGCACAGATACGCAGTATTTT
>TRBJ2-5|TRBV27|NA|NA
CASSSGWGEFRETQYF
TGTGCCAGCTCCTCTGGGTGGGGGGAATTTAGAGAGACCCAGTACTTC
>TRBJ1-1|TRBV30|NA|TRBD1
CAWDRGVNTEAFF
TGTGCCTGGGACAGGGGGGTGAACACTGAAGCTTTCTTT
>TRBJ1-2|TRBV5-1|NA|NA
CASSLDSSNYGYTF
TGCGCCAGCAGCTTGGACAGCTCAAACTATGGCTACACCTTC
>TRBJ2-2|TRBV5-1|NA|NA
CASSSTNTGELFF
TGCGCCAGCAGCTCAACCAACACCGGGGAGCTGTTTTTT
>TRBJ1-1|TRBV28|NA|NA
CASSRPTIHPNTEAFF
TGTGCCAGCAGCCGCCCGACGATCCACCCGAACACTGAAGCTTTCTTT
>TRBJ1-1|TRBV4-2|NA|NA
CASSQEGALLSTEAFF
TGTGCCAGCAGCCAAGAGGGGGCCCTACTTTCCACTGAAGCTTTCTTT
>TRBJ2-1|TRBV7-9|NA|TRBD2
CASSGFGLAVEQFF
TGTGCCAGCAGCGGATTCGGACTAGCGGTGGAGCAGTTCTTC
>TRBJ1-2|TRBV2|NA|TRBD1
CACPGQGKDYGYTF
TGTGCCTGCCCGGGACAGGGTAAAGACTATGGCTACACCTTC
>TRBJ2-5|TRBV24-1|NA|NA
CATSQVGQGTETQYF
TGTGCCACCAGTCAGGTAGGGCAGGGGACGGAGACCCAGTACTTC
>TRBJ2-2|TRBV18|NA|NA
CASSLSRAGELFF
TGTGCCAGCTCATTGTCTAGGGCCGGGGAGCTGTTTTTT
>TRBJ1-1|TRBV10-3|NA|NA
CAISGAGLNTEAFF
TGTGCCATCAGTGGGGCAGGATTGAACACTGAAGCTTTCTTT
>TRBJ1-6|TRBV6-1|NA|NA
CASSEFPGSNSPLHF
TGTGCCAGCAGTGAATTCCCAGGGAGCAATTCACCCCTCCACTTT
>TRBJ2-7|TRBV3-1/TRBV3-2|NA|NA
CASALATHEQYF
TGTGCCAGCGCACTAGCTACCCACGAGCAGTACTTC
>TRBJ2-3|TRBV7-9|NA|NA
CASSLASGGSTDTQYF
TGTGCCAGCAGCTTAGCCTCGGGCGGGAGCACAGATACGCAGTATTTT
>TRBJ1-5|TRBV5-5|NA|TRBD1
CASSLAAGGAQPQHF
TGTGCCAGCAGCTTGGCGGCAGGGGGCGCGCAGCCCCAGCATTTT
>TRBJ1-3|TRBV30|NA|NA
CAWSVDGNTIYF
TGTGCCTGGAGTGTGGATGGAAACACCATATATTTT
>TRBJ1-2|TRBV2|NA|TRBD1
CASRGGQGYGYTF
TGTGCCAGCAGGGGGGGACAGGGCTATGGCTACACCTTC
>TRBJ1-1|TRBV21-1|NA|NA
CASSKGAQRDTEAFF
TGTGCCAGCAGCAAAGGGGCACAACGGGACACTGAAGCTTTCTTT